The sequence of this TCR beta chain was determined in a study of cytomegalovirus exposure and HLA in healthy donors. The CDR3 spans 16 residues. The junction had 9 bases not matched to a gene; V was cut back by 3 bases and J by 4 bases. Germline assignment: CDR1 MDHEN and CDR2 SYDVKM. PCR amplification relied on 60 Vbeta primers (plus 13 Jbeta primers). Profiling relied on immunoSEQ multiplex PCR, and the TCRdb table lists in-frame clones only, not all of them. Altogether some 170,000 clones are present, over 70% being singletons, with the ten largest covering about 2.7%. The chain has TRBV28 and TRBJ1-5, with 7 nucleotides matching TRBD1. The receptor was isolated from a male donor in good health and CMV-seronegative. The specimen was PBMCs. CDR3 nucleotides: TGTGCCAGCAGTTTCCGAAACAGGGGTCGAAATCAGCCCCAGCATTTT. This gives the protein CASSFRNRGRNQPQHF.